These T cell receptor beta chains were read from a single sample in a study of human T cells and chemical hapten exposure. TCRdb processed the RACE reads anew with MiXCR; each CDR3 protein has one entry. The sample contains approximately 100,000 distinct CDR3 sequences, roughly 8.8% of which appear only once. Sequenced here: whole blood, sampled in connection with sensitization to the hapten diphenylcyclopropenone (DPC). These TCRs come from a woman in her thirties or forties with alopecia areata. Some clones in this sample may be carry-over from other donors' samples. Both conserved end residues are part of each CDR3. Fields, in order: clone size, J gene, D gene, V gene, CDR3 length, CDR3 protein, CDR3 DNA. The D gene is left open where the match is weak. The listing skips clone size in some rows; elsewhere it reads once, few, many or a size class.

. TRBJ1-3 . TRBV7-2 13 CASRRLDGNTIYF TGTGCCAGCAGGAGATTAGATGGAAACACCATATATTTT
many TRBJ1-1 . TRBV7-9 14 CASSFGQLNTEAFF TGTGCCAGCAGCTTCGGGCAGCTAAACACTGAAGCTTTCTTT
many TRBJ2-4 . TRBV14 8 CASSQSHF TGTGCCAGCAGCCAATCGCACTTC
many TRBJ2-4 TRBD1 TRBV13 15 CASSLGQGGKNIQYF TGTGCCAGCAGCTTGGGACAGGGCGGCAAAAACATTCAGTACTTC
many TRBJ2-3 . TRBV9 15 CASSVDGALGDTQYF TGTGCCAGCAGCGTAGACGGGGCCCTCGGAGATACGCAGTATTTT
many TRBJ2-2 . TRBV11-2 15 CASSIPGTYTGELFF TGTGCCAGCAGTATACCGGGAACATACACCGGGGAGCTGTTTTTT
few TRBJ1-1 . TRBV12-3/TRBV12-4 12 CASSISNTEAFF TGTGCCAGCAGTATATCGAACACTGAAGCTTTCTTT
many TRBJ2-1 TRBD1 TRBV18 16 CASSPKQGARCSEQFF TGTGCCAGCTCACCGAAACAGGGGGCGCGGTGCAGTGAGCAGTTCTTC
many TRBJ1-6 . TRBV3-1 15 CASSQAQGTNSPLHF TGTGCCAGCAGCCAAGCCCAGGGAACTAATTCACCCCTCCACTTT
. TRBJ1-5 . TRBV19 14 CASSSQGPHQPQHF TGTGCCAGTAGTAGCCAGGGCCCCCATCAGCCCCAGCATTTT
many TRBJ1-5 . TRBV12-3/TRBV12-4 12 CASSSLAGPQHF TGTGCCAGCAGCTCCCTAGCGGGGCCCCAGCATTTT
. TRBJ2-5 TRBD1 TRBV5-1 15 CASKTGGALGETQYF TGCGCCAGCAAAACAGGGGGCGCTTTGGGAGAGACCCAGTACTTC
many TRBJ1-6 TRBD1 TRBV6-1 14 CASRRDRDNSPLHF TGTGCCAGCCGCCGGGACAGGGATAATTCACCCCTCCACTTT
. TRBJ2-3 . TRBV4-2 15 CASSPSLRGTDTQYF TGTGCCAGCAGCCCCTCCCTGAGGGGCACAGATACGCAGTATTTT
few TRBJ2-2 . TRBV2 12 CASIERRGELFF TGTGCCAGCATAGAACGCCGGGGGGAGCTGTTTTTT
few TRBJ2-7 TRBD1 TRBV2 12 CASTGDMDEQYF TGTGCCAGTACAGGGGATATGGACGAGCAGTACTTC
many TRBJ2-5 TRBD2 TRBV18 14 CASSPGGLEETQYF TGTGCCAGCTCACCGGGAGGGCTAGAGGAGACCCAGTACTTC
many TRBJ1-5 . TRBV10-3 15 CAISPQGQDGQPQHF TGTGCCATCAGCCCACAGGGCCAGGATGGCCAGCCCCAGCATTTT
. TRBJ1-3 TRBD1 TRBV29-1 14 CSAMGQVDSNTIYF TGCAGCGCCATGGGACAGGTCGATAGCAACACCATATATTTT
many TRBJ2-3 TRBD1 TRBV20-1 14 CSAKHRGHADTQYF TGCAGTGCTAAACACAGGGGGCACGCAGATACGCAGTATTTT
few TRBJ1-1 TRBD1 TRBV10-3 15 CAISESGQAEARAFF TGTGCCATCAGTGAGTCCGGACAGGCCGAGGCGCGGGCTTTCTTT
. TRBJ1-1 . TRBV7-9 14 CASSRGSREEEAFF TGTGCCAGCAGCCGTGGGAGTCGGGAAGAAGAAGCTTTCTTT
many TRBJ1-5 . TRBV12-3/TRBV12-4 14 CASTPGFLGQPQHF TGTGCCAGCACGCCTGGATTCTTGGGTCAGCCCCAGCATTTT
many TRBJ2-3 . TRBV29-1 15 CSVGNREVSTDTQYF TGCAGCGTTGGAAACAGGGAAGTAAGCACAGATACGCAGTATTTT
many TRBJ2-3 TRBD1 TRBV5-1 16 CASSLGSGQAADTQYF TGCGCCAGCAGCTTGGGTTCGGGACAGGCGGCAGATACGCAGTATTTT
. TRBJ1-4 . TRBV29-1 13 CSGGGADGEKLFF TGCAGCGGAGGAGGGGCGGATGGAGAAAAACTGTTTTTT
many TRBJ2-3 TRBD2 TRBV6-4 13 CASSDWEGDTQYF TGTGCCAGCAGTGACTGGGAGGGGGATACGCAGTATTTT
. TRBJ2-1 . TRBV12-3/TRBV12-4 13 CASTTGLNNEQFF TGTGCCAGCACCACCGGGTTGAACAATGAGCAGTTCTTC
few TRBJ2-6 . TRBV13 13 CASAEEGANVLTF TGTGCCAGCGCGGAGGAGGGGGCCAACGTCCTGACTTTC
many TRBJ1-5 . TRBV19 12 CASSISVPPQHF TGTGCCAGTAGTATATCGGTCCCGCCCCAGCATTTT
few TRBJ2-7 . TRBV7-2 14 CASSLDYTSYEQYF TGTGCCAGCAGCTTAGACTACACCTCCTACGAGCAGTACTTC
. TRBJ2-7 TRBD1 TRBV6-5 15 CASRLGQGVFYEQYF TGTGCCAGCCGCTTGGGACAGGGGGTTTTCTACGAGCAGTACTTC
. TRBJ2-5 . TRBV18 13 CASSPPSLETQYF TGTGCCAGCTCACCACCTTCCCTAGAGACCCAGTACTTC
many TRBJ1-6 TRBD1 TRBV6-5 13 CASSRDRESPLHF TGTGCCAGCAGCAGGGACAGGGAGTCACCCCTCCACTTT
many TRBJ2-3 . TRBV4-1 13 CASSQDAWDTQYF TGCGCCAGCAGCCAAGATGCCTGGGATACGCAGTATTTT
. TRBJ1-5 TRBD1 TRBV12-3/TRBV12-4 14 CASSHDRAEQPQHF TGTGCCAGCAGTCACGACAGGGCGGAACAGCCCCAGCATTTT
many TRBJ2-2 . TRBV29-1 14 CSAPAGRNTGELFF TGCAGCGCACCCGCTGGCAGAAACACCGGGGAGCTGTTTTTT
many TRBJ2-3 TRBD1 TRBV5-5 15 CASSRTGDLTDTQYF TGTGCCAGCAGCCGCACAGGGGATCTCACAGATACGCAGTATTTT
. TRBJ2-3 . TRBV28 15 CASSLRTVHEDTQYF TGTGCCAGCAGTTTAAGGACAGTCCATGAGGATACGCAGTATTTT
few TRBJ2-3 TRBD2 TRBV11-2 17 CASSTDLAVSLVDTQYF TGTGCCAGCAGCACCGATCTAGCGGTCTCCCTAGTGGATACGCAGTATTTT
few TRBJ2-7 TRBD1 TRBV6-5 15 CASSYRTGWSYEQYF TGTGCCAGCAGTTACCGGACAGGTTGGTCCTACGAGCAGTACTTC
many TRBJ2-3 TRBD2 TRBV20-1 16 CSARVRIAGPVDTQYF TGCAGTGCTAGAGTTCGGATAGCGGGGCCGGTAGATACGCAGTATTTT
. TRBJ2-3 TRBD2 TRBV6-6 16 CASSRTSGGSTDTQYF TGTGCCAGCAGTCGGACTAGCGGAGGAAGCACAGATACGCAGTATTTT
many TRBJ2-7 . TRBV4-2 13 CASSRHLGNEQYF TGTGCCAGCAGCCGTCACCTAGGAAACGAGCAGTACTTC
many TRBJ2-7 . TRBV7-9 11 CASSLGPGEYF TGTGCCAGCAGCTTAGGGCCAGGGGAGTACTTC
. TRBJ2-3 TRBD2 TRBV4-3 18 CASSGGTSGGPKTDTQYF TGCGCCAGCAGCGGGGGGACTAGCGGGGGGCCGAAGACAGATACGCAGTATTTT
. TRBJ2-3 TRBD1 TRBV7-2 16 CASSPRTGGWTDTQYF TGTGCCAGCAGCCCCCGGACAGGGGGATGGACAGATACGCAGTATTTT
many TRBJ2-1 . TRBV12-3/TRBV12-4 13 CASRGSSYNEQFF TGTGCCAGCAGGGGGAGCTCCTACAATGAGCAGTTCTTC
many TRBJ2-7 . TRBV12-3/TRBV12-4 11 CASSYGFWQYF TGTGCCAGCAGTTACGGGTTCTGGCAGTACTTC
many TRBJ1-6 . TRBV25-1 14 CASSDWVENSPLHF TGTGCCAGCAGTGACTGGGTAGAGAATTCACCCCTCCACTTT
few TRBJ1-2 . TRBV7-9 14 CASSFDSYGYGYTF TGTGCCAGCAGCTTCGACTCGTACGGCTATGGCTACACCTTC
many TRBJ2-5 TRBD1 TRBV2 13 CAVRRTGGETQYF TGTGCCGTGAGACGGACAGGGGGAGAGACCCAGTACTTC
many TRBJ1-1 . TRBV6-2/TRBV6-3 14 CASSYGGRSTEAFF TGTGCCAGCAGTTACGGCGGCAGAAGCACTGAAGCTTTCTTT
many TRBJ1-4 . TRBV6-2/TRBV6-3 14 CASRSIATNEKLFF TGTGCCAGCAGGTCGATTGCAACTAATGAAAAACTGTTTTTT
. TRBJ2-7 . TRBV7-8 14 CASSSGPFTYEQYF TGTGCCAGCAGCTCGGGACCGTTTACCTACGAGCAGTACTTC